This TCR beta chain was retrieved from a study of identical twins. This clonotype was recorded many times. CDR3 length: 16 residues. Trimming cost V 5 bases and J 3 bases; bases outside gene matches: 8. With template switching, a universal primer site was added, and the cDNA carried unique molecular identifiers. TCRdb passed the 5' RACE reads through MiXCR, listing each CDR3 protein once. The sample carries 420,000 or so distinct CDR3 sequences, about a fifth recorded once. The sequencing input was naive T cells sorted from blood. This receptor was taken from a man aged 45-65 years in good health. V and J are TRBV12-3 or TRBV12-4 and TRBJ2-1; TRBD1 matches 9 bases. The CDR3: CASSPNRGLNYNEQFF. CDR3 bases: TGTGCCAGCAGTCCCAACAGGGGGCTTAACTACAATGAGCAGTTCTTC.